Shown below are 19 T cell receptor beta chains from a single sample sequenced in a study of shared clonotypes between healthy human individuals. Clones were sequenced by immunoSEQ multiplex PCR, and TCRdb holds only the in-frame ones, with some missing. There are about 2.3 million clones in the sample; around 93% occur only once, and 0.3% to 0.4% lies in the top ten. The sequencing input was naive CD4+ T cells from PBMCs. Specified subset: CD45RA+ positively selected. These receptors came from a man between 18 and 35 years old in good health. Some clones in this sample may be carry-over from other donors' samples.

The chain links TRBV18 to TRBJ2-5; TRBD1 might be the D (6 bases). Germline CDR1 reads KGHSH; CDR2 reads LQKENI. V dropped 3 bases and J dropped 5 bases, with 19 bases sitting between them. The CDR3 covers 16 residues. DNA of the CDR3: TGTGCCAGCTCACCCTTGGGACACGCCGCCCGGGAGACCCAGTACTTC. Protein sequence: CASSPLGHAARETQYF.

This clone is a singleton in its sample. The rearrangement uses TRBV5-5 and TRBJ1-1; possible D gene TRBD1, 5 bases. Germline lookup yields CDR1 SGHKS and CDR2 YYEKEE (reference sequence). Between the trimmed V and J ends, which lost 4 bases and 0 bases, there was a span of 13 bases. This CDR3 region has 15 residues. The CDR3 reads CASSKQDFMNTEAFF. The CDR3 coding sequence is TGTGCCAGCAGCAAACAGGATTTCATGAACACTGAAGCTTTCTTT. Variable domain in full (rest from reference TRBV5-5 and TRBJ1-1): DAGVTQSPTHLIKTRGQQVTLRCSPISGHKSVSWYQQVLGQGPQFIFQYYEKEERGRGNFPDRFSARQFPNYSSELNVNALLLGDSALYLCASSKQDFMNTEAFFGQGTRLTVV.

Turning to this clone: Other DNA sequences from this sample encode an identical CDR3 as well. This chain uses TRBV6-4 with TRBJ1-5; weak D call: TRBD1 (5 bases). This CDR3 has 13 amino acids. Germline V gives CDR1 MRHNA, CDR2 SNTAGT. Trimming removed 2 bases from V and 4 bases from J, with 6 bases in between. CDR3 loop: CASSDGANQPQHF. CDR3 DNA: TGTGCCAGCAGTGACGGGGCTAATCAGCCCCAGCATTTT.

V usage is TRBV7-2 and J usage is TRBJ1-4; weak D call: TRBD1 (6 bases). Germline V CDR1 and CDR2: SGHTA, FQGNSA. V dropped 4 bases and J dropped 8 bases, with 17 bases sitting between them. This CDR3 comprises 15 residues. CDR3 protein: CASSSQRAGAEKLFF. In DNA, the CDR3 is TGTGCCAGCAGCTCACAAAGGGCAGGGGCCGAAAAACTGTTTTTT.

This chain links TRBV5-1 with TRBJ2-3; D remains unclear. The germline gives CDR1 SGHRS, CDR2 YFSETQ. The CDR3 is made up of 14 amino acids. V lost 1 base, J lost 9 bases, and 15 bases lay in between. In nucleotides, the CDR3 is TGCGCCAGCAGCTTGCCCTCTTCGGCGGCGACGCAGTATTTT. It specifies CASSLPSSAATQYF.

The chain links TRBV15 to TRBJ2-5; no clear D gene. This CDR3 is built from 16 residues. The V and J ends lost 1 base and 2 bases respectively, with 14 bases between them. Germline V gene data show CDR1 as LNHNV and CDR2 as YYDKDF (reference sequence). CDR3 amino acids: CATSRAVRRIQETQYF. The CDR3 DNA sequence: TGTGCCACCAGCAGAGCTGTCCGACGGATTCAAGAGACCCAGTACTTC.

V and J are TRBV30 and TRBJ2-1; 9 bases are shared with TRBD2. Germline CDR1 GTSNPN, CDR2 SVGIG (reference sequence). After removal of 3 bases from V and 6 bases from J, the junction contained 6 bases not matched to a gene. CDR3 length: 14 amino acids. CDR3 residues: CAWSLGLASNEQFF. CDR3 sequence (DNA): TGTGCCTGGAGCCTTGGACTAGCGAGCAATGAGCAGTTCTTC.

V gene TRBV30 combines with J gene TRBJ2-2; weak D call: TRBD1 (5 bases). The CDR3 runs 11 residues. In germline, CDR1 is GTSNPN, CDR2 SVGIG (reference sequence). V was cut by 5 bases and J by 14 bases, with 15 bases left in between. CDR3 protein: CAWGRQSELFF. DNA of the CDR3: TGTGCCTGGGGTAGACAGTCGGAACTGTTTTTT.

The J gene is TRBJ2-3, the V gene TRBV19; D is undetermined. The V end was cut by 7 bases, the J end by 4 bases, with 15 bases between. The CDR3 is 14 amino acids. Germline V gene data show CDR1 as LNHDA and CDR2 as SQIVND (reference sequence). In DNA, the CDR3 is TGTGCCAGTACGTCAGTGCCGTGGGCAGATACGCAGTATTTT. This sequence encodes CASTSVPWADTQYF.

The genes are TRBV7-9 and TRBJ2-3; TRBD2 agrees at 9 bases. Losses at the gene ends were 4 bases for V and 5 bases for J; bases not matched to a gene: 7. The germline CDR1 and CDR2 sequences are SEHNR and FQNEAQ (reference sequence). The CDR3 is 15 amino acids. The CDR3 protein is CASSSREGHGDTQYF. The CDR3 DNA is TGTGCCAGCAGCTCGCGGGAGGGCCATGGAGATACGCAGTATTTT.

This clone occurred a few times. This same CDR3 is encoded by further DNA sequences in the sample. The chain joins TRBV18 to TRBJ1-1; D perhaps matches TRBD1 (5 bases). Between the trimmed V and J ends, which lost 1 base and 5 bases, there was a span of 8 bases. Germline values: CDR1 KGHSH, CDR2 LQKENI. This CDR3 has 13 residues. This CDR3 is CASSPQGRTEAFF. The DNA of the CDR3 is TGTGCCAGCTCACCACAGGGGAGGACTGAAGCTTTCTTT.

This chain's CDR3 is CASTPQGANQPQHF. The CDR3 nucleotides are TGTGCCAGCACCCCACAGGGGGCGAATCAGCCCCAGCATTTT. The chain combines TRBV2 with TRBJ1-5; 9 bases agree with TRBD1. Germline V gene lookup returns CDR1 SNHLY and CDR2 FYNNEI. After removal of 7 bases from V and 4 bases from J, the junction contained 5 bases not matched to a gene. This CDR3 spans 14 amino acids.

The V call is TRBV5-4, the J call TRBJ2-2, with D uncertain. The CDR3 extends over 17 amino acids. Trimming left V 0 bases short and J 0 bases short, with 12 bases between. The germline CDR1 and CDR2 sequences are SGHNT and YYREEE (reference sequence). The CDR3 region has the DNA TGTGCCAGCAGCTTGGCCGGAAGGGTCCCGAACACCGGGGAGCTGTTTTTT. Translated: CASSLAGRVPNTGELFF.

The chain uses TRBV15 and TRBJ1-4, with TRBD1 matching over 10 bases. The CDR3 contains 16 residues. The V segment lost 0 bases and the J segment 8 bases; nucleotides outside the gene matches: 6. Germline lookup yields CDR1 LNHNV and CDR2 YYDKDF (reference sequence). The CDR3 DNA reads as TGTGCCACCAGCAGAGATGGAGGGACAGGGGACGAAAAACTGTTTTTT. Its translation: CATSRDGGTGDEKLFF.

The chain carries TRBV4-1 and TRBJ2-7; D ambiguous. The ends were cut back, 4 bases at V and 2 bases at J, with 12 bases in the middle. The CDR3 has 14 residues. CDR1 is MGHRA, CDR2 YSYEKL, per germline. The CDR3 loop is CASSLTALTYEQYF. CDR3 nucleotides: TGCGCCAGCAGCCTGACCGCGCTGACCTACGAGCAGTACTTC.

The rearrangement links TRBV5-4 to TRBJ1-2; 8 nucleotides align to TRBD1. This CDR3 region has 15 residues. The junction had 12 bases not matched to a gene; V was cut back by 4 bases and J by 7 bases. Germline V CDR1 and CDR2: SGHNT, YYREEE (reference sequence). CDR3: CASSLRGAGGAGYTF. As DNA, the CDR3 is TGTGCCAGCAGCCTGAGGGGGGCAGGGGGCGCTGGCTACACCTTC.

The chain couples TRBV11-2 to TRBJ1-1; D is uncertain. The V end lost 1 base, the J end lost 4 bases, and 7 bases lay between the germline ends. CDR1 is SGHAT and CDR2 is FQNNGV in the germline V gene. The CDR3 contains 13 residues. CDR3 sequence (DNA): TGTGCCAGCAGCTTAGTAGGGCCCACTGAAGCTTTCTTT. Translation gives CASSLVGPTEAFF.

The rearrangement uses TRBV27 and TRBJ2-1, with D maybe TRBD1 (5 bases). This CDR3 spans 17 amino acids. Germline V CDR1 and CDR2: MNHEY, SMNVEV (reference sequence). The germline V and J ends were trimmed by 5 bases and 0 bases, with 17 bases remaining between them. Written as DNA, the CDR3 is TGTGCCAGCAGTCCCCCAGGGTCCCGATCCTCCTACAATGAGCAGTTCTTC. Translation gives CASSPPGSRSSYNEQFF.

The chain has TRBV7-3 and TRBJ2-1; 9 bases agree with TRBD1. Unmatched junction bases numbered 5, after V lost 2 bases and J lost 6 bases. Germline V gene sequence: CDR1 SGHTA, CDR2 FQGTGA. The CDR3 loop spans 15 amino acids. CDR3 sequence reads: CASSLLGQGTNEQFF. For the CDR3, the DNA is TGTGCCAGCAGCTTACTGGGACAGGGCACCAATGAGCAGTTCTTC.